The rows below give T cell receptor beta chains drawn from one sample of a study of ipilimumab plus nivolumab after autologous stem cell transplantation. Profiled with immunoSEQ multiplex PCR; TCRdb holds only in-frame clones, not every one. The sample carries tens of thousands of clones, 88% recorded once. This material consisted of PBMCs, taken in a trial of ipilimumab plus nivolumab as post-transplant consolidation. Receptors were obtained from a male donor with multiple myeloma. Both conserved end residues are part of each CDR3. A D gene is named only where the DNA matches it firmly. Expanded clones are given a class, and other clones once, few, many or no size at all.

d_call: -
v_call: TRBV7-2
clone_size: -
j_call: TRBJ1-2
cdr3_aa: CASSPRRTAYGYTF
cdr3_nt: TGTGCCAGCAGCCCCAGACGGACCGCCTATGGCTACACCTTC

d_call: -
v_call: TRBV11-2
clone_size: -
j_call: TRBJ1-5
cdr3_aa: CASSLAGLEPQHF
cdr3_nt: TGTGCCAGCAGCTTAGCCGGGTTGGAACCCCAGCATTTT

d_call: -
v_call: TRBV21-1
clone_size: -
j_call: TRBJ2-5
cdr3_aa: CASSFLDGFRGETQYF
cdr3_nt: TGTGCCAGCAGCTTCCTCGACGGCTTCCGAGGGGAGACCCAGTACTTC

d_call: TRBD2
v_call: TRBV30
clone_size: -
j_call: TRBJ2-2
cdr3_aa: CAWRALERETGELFF
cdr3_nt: TGTGCCTGGAGGGCCCTTGAGCGGGAGACCGGGGAGCTGTTTTTT

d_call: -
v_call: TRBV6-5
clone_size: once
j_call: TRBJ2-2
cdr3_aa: CASISRGISGELFF
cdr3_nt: TGTGCCAGCATTTCTAGGGGGATCTCCGGGGAGCTGTTTTTT

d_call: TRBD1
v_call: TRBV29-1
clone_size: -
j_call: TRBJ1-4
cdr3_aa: CSGGDRPVTEKLFF
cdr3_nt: TGCAGCGGGGGGGACAGGCCCGTAACCGAAAAACTGTTTTTT

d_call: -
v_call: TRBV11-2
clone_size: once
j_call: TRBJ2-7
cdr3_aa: CASSSKTGSGAASYEQYF
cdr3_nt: TGTGCCAGCAGCTCTAAAACGGGTAGCGGAGCGGCTTCCTACGAGCAGTACTTC

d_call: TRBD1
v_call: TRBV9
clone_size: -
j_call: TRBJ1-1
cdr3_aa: CASTAQGGTEAFF
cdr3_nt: TGTGCCAGCACCGCCCAGGGGGGGACTGAAGCTTTCTTT

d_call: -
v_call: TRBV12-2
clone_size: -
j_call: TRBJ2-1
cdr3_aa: CASRSRDRFYNEQFF
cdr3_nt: TGTGCAAGTCGCTCCCGGGACAGATTCTACAATGAGCAGTTCTTC

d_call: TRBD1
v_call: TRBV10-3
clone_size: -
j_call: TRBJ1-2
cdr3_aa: CAIGPGQGSGYTF
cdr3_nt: TGTGCCATCGGGCCGGGACAGGGGTCTGGCTACACCTTC

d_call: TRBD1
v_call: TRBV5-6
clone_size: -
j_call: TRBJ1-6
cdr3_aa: CASSSSGTGGGSPLHF
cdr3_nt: TGTGCCAGCAGCTCCTCCGGGACAGGGGGAGGTTCACCCCTCCACTTT

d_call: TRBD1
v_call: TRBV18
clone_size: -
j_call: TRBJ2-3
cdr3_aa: CASSPGQGKDTQYF
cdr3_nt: TGTGCCAGCTCTCCCGGACAGGGGAAGGATACGCAGTATTTT

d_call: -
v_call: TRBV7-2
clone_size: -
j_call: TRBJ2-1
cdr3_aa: CASSFKPSNEQFF
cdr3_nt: TGTGCCAGCAGCTTTAAGCCCAGCAATGAGCAGTTCTTC

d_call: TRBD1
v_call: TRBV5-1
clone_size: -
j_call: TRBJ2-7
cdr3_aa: CASSRDRAYYEQYF
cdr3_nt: TGCGCCAGCAGCCGGGACAGGGCGTATTACGAGCAGTACTTC

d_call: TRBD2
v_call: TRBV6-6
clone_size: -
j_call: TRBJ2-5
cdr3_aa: CASSYGGRGQETQYF
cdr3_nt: TGTGCCAGCAGTTACGGCGGGAGAGGGCAAGAGACCCAGTACTTC

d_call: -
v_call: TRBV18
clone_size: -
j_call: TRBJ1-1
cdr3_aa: CASSPASANTEAFF
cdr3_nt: TGTGCCAGCTCACCTGCTTCGGCGAACACTGAAGCTTTCTTT

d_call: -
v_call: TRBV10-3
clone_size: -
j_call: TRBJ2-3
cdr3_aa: CATAPSSGGPTDTQYF
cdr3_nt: TGTGCCACCGCCCCCAGTAGCGGTGGTCCCACAGATACGCAGTATTTT

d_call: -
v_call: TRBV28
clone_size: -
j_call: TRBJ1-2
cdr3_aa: CASSPVGYGYTF
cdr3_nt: TGTGCCAGCAGCCCGGTCGGGTATGGCTACACCTTC

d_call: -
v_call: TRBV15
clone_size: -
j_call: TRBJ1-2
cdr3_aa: CATSRESRGWGYGYTF
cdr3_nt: TGTGCCACCAGCAGAGAGAGCAGGGGATGGGGCTATGGCTACACCTTC

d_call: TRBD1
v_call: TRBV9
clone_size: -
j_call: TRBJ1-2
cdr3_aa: CASSVRDRGGGYTF
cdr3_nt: TGTGCCAGCAGCGTGAGGGACAGGGGTGGCGGCTACACCTTC

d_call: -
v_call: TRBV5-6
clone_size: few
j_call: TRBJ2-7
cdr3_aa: CASSWRAASYEQYF
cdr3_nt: TGTGCCAGCAGCTGGAGGGCAGCCTCCTACGAGCAGTACTTC

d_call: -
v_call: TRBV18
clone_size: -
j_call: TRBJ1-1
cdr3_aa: CASSPGVVGMNTEAFF
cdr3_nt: TGTGCCAGCTCCCCGGGGGTAGTTGGCATGAACACTGAAGCTTTCTTT

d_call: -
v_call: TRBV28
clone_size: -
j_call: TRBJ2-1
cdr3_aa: CASRGTPRNEQFF
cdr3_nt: TGTGCCAGCAGGGGGACCCCCAGGAATGAGCAGTTCTTC

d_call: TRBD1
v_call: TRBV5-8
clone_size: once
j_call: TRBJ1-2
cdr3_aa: CASSLGQGGGYTF
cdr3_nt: TGTGCCAGCAGCTTGGGACAGGGGGGCGGCTACACCTTC

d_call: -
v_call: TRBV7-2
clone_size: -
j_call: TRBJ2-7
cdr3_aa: CASSLVGVVSSPYEQYF
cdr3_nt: TGTGCCAGCAGCTTAGTAGGTGTGGTTAGCTCTCCCTACGAGCAGTACTTC

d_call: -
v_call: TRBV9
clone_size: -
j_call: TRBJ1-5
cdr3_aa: CASSEGPVYQPQHF
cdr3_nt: TGTGCCAGCAGCGAGGGGCCGGTCTATCAGCCCCAGCATTTT

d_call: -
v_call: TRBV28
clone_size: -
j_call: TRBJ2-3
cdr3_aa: CASSSGTGTDTQYF
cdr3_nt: TGTGCCAGCAGTTCCGGGACCGGCACAGATACGCAGTATTTT

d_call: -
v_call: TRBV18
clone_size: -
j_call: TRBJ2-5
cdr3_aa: CASSPRERNQETQYF
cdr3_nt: TGTGCCAGCTCACCAAGGGAACGGAACCAAGAGACCCAGTACTTC

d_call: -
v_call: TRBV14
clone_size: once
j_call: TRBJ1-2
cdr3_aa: CASSQNREGYTF
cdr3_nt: TGTGCCAGCAGCCAAAACAGGGAAGGCTACACCTTC

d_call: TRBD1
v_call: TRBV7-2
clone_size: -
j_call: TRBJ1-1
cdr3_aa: CASSWTGPSEAFF
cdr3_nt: TGTGCCAGCAGTTGGACAGGACCGTCTGAAGCTTTCTTT

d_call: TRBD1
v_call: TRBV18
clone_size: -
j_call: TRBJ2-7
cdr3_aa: CASSPGQGPYEQYF
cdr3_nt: TGTGCCAGCTCGCCGGGACAGGGCCCCTACGAGCAGTACTTC

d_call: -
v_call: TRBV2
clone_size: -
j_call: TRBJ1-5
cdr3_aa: CASSERGQNQPQHF
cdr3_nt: TGTGCCAGCAGTGAACGAGGTCAGAATCAGCCCCAGCATTTT

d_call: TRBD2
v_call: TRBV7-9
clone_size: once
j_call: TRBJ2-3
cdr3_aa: CASSLRSLLTSGDTQYF
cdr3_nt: TGTGCCAGCAGCTTAAGGAGCCTCTTAACTAGCGGGGATACGCAGTATTTT

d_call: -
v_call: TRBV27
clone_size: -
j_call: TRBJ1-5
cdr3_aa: CASWTARGNQPQHF
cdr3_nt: TGTGCCAGCTGGACGGCACGTGGCAATCAGCCCCAGCATTTT

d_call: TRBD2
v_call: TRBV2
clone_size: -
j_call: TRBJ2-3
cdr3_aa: CASSRASGGVTDTQYF
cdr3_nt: TGTGCCAGCAGCCGAGCTAGCGGGGGGGTCACAGATACGCAGTATTTT

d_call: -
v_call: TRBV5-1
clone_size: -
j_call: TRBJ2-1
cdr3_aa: CASSPQPDNEQFF
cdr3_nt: TGCGCCAGCAGCCCCCAACCGGACAATGAGCAGTTCTTC

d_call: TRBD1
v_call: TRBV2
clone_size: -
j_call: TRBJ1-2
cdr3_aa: CASGKGQGRGYTF
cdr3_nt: TGTGCCAGCGGTAAGGGACAGGGGCGAGGCTACACCTTC

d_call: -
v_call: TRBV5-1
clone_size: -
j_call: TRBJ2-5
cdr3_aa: CASSRSRGSETQYF
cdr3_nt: TGCGCCAGCAGCCGAAGCAGGGGTAGTGAGACCCAGTACTTC

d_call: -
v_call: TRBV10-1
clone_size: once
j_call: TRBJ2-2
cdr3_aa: CASSESASRELFF
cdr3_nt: TGCGCCAGCAGTGAAAGCGCGAGCCGGGAGCTGTTTTTT

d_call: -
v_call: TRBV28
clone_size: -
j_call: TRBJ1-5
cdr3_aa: CASSPPGQVQPQHF
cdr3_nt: TGTGCCAGCAGTCCGCCGGGGCAGGTTCAGCCCCAGCATTTT

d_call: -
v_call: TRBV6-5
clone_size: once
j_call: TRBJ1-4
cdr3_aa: CASTSTATNEKLFF
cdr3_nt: TGTGCCAGCACCTCAACGGCAACTAATGAAAAACTGTTTTTT

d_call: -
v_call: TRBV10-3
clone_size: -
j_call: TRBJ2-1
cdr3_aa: CAISDRVSEFF
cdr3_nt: TGTGCCATCAGTGACCGGGTCTCAGAGTTCTTC

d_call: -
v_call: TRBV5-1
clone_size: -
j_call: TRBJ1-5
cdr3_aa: CASSLGGGNQPQHF
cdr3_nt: TGCGCCAGCAGCTTGGGGGGAGGCAATCAGCCCCAGCATTTT

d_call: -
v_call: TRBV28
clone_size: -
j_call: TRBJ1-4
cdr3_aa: CASRYSGAGEKLFF
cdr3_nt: TGTGCCAGCAGATACTCAGGGGCGGGTGAAAAACTGTTTTTT

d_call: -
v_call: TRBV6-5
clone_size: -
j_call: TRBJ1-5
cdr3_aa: CASSEGYQPQHF
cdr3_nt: TGTGCCAGCAGCGAGGGTTACCAGCCCCAGCATTTT

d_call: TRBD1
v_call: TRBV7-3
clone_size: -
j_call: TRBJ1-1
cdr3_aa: CASSATGGNTEAFF
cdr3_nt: TGTGCCAGCAGCGCCACAGGGGGCAACACTGAAGCTTTCTTT

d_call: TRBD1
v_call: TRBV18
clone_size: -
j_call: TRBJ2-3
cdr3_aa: CASSPPDRGTDTQYF
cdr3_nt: TGTGCCAGCTCACCACCGGACAGGGGGACGGATACGCAGTATTTT

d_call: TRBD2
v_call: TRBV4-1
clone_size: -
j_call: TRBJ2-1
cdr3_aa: CASSALGGGILGNEQFF
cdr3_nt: TGCGCCAGCAGCGCCCTTGGGGGGGGGATCCTGGGCAATGAGCAGTTCTTC

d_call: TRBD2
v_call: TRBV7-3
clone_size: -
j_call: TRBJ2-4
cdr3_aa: CASSRSGGIQYF
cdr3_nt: TGTGCCAGCAGTCGAAGCGGGGGCATTCAGTACTTC

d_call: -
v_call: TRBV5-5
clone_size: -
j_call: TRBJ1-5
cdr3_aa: CASSWGVSNQPQHF
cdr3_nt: TGTGCCAGCAGCTGGGGGGTCAGCAATCAGCCCCAGCATTTT

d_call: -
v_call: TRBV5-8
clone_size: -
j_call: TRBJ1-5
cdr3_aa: CASSRTDRGYSNQPQHF
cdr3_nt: TGTGCCAGCAGCAGAACGGACAGAGGCTATAGCAATCAGCCCCAGCATTTT